A single sample gave rise to the 21 T cell receptor beta chains below, sequenced in a study of CD8+ T cells in alopecia areata (dated by TCRdb to between 2018 and 2020). The sample's treatment or condition label is to be understood as: oral pan-JAK inhibitor, 5-10 mg twice daily. Receptor libraries were prepared by the immunoSEQ multiplex PCR assay. To provide template for TCR sequencing, every sample had RNA extracted and reverse transcribed into cDNA. Imported from immuneACCESS, the table was reduced by TCRdb to in-frame sequences with V and J called. These copies leave out some clones; in studies compared against another copy, an unresolved V gene accounts for under half, and the cause of the remainder is not known. This sample lists roughly 200,000 clones; 35% to 45% were detected once. The ten largest clones take up 0.48% of the sample. The specimen comprised CD4+ T cells sorted from blood, sampled at roughly week 30, from a patient treated with tofacitinib. Source of these receptors: a human donor with alopecia areata.

This clone was observed many times. The chain carries TRBV5-4 and TRBJ2-7; TRBD1 aligns across 7 bases. Germline values: CDR1 SGHNT, CDR2 YYREEE (reference sequence). V lost 4 bases and J lost 2; bases outside the gene matches: 3. CDR3 length: 13 residues. CDR3 DNA: TGTGCCAGCAGCCCGCAGGGGGCCTACGAGCAGTACTTC. It encodes CASSPQGAYEQYF.

The sample holds a few counts of this clone. The CDR3 sequence is CASIDTGGTEAFF. CDR3 DNA sequence: TGTGCCAGCATCGATACAGGGGGCACTGAAGCTTTCTTT. The chain is built from TRBV7-9 and TRBJ1-1; 8 bases are a match to TRBD1. This CDR3 has 13 amino acids. J gave up 4 bases and V 7 bases, and 5 bases lay outside the gene matches. The V gene's germline CDR1 is SEHNR and CDR2 FQNEAQ (reference sequence).

The chain joins TRBV5-1 to TRBJ2-7, with D possibly being TRBD2 (6 bases). With 2 bases removed from V and 3 bases from J, the gap between germline ends came to 9 bases. The germline CDR1 and CDR2 sequences are SGHRS and YFSETQ. CDR3 length equals 13 residues. CDR3 region: CASSFPGDYEQYF. For the CDR3, the DNA is TGCGCCAGCAGCTTCCCGGGGGACTACGAGCAGTACTTC.

The chain uses TRBV7-3 and TRBJ2-1; 9 positions match TRBD1. V dropped 5 bases and J dropped 9; count of bases not matched to a gene: 8. CDR1 and CDR2 from the germline V gene are SGHTA and FQGTGA. The CDR3 contains 14 residues. CDR3 sequence: CASSPTTGGSEQFF. In DNA form, the CDR3 reads TGTGCCAGCAGCCCTACGACAGGGGGAAGTGAGCAGTTCTTC.

V is TRBV7-9 and J is TRBJ2-6, with D possibly TRBD1 on 6 matching bases. There are 14 residues in the CDR3. Between the trimmed V and J ends, which lost 8 bases and 3 bases, there was a span of 11 bases. CDR1 and CDR2 (germline): SEHNR, FQNEAQ (reference sequence). CDR3 in DNA: TGTGCCAGCCAACGGACAGTTGGGGCCAACGTCCTGACTTTC. It encodes CASQRTVGANVLTF.

The chain recombines TRBV7-9 with TRBJ1-2; 8 bases map to TRBD1. V was pared by 5 bases and J by 3 bases, with 2 bases of the junction left unmatched. The CDR3 length is 13 residues. Germline-derived CDR1 and CDR2 are SEHNR and FQNEAQ (reference sequence). The CDR3: CASSETGDYGYTF. For the CDR3, the DNA is TGTGCCAGCAGCGAGACAGGGGACTATGGCTACACCTTC.

The V and J genes are TRBV6-1 and TRBJ2-1; 8 bases are shared with TRBD2. The CDR3 extends over 13 amino acids. J lost 7 bases, V lost 10 bases, and 9 bases had no gene match. Germline loops: CDR1 MNHNS, CDR2 SASEGT. CDR3 region: CATERGIRNEQFF. The CDR3 nucleotides read TGTGCCACTGAGCGGGGGATTAGGAATGAGCAGTTCTTC.

The rearrangement links TRBV9 to TRBJ2-5, with D possibly being TRBD1 (7 bases). In germline, CDR1 is SGDLS, CDR2 YYNGEE. Trimming left V 0 bases short and J 5 bases short, with 14 bases between. The CDR3 is made up of 15 amino acids. Here the CDR3 reads CASSVAPTGRETQYF. The CDR3 DNA is TGTGCCAGCAGCGTAGCCCCGACAGGGAGGGAGACCCAGTACTTC.

The chain is built from TRBV6-6 and TRBJ2-5; tentative D call: TRBD2 (7 bases). CDR1 and CDR2 (germline): MNHNY, SVGAGI (reference sequence). V lost 6 bases and J 1 base, leaving 15 bases between the germline ends. CDR3 length: 15 residues. The CDR3 region has the DNA TGTGCCAGCAGCCTAGCCCGGGGGGCCCAAGAGACCCAGTACTTC. This codes for CASSLARGAQETQYF.

The chain combines TRBV29-1 with TRBJ2-7, with 10 nucleotides matching TRBD1. CDR3 size: 17 residues. Looked up from germline, CDR1 is SQVTM and CDR2 is ANQGSEA. The J segment lost 1 base and the V segment lost 5 bases, leaving 14 bases of the junction unmatched. CDR3: CSVLSRDRGSHSYEQYF. The CDR3 region has the DNA TGCAGCGTTCTGTCCCGGGACAGGGGATCCCATTCCTACGAGCAGTACTTC.

J is TRBJ1-2 and V is TRBV5-1; D call uncertain. The germline V gene encodes CDR1 SGHRS and CDR2 YFSETQ. V was trimmed by 4 bases and J by 3 bases, leaving 10 bases between them. There are 13 residues in the CDR3. The CDR3 sequence: CASSRPPDYGYTF. DNA for the CDR3: TGCGCCAGCAGCCGGCCACCGGACTATGGCTACACCTTC.

This clone was seen a handful of times. The rearrangement links TRBV29-1 to TRBJ2-5; 7 bases fit TRBD2. J gave up 4 bases and V 7 bases, and 6 bases lay outside the gene matches. The CDR3 covers 12 residues. Germline V gives CDR1 SQVTM, CDR2 ANQGSEA. DNA of the CDR3: TGCAGCGCCGAAGGGGAGGGAGAGACCCAGTACTTC. This gives the protein CSAEGEGETQYF.

A few counts support this clone. The chain carries TRBV2 and TRBJ2-2; D not certain. CDR3 size: 13 residues. The germline V gene encodes CDR1 SNHLY and CDR2 FYNNEI. Deletions cut 3 bases from V and 6 bases from J, with 8 bases between. CDR3 residues: CASSEIIAGELFF. The DNA of the CDR3 is TGTGCCAGCAGTGAGATTATCGCCGGGGAGCTGTTTTTT.

This clone has a single count. The rearrangement links TRBV7-9 to TRBJ2-7; 7 positions agree with TRBD1. Germline CDR1 is SEHNR and CDR2 is FQNEAQ (reference sequence). Trimming took 5 bases from V and 0 from J; bases not matched to a gene: 10. The CDR3 runs to 16 residues. Here the CDR3 reads CASSPRQGKSSYEQYF. The CDR3 DNA follows: TGTGCCAGCAGCCCTAGACAGGGAAAGAGCTCCTACGAGCAGTACTTC.

The table lists this clone with a few counts. J is TRBJ2-7 and V is TRBV29-1, with a weak D call TRBD2 (6 bases). V lost 7 bases to trimming and J lost 1 base, with 11 bases between them. Germline V gene lookup returns CDR1 SQVTM and CDR2 ANQGSEA. The CDR3 consists of 12 residues. CDR3 in amino acids: CSGGTESYEQYF. CDR3 sequence (DNA): TGCAGCGGCGGGACCGAGTCCTACGAGCAGTACTTC.

This clone has more than one count but fewer than ten. The chain is built from TRBV19 and TRBJ2-5; 10 nucleotides line up with TRBD1. Germline V gives CDR1 LNHDA, CDR2 SQIVND (reference sequence). This CDR3 is 14 amino acids long. J gave up 3 bases and V 5 bases, and 3 bases lay outside the gene matches. CDR3 residues: CASSSGQGEETQYF. CDR3 nucleotide sequence: TGTGCCAGTAGTTCCGGACAGGGGGAAGAGACCCAGTACTTC.

CDR3 DNA: TGTGCCAGCAGCTCCTGGACAGGTTTGATGAACACTGAAGCTTTCTTT. It yields the protein CASSSWTGLMNTEAFF. The chain combines TRBV7-9 with TRBJ1-1; 7 bases match TRBD1. The J segment lost 0 bases and the V segment lost 4 bases, leaving 8 bases of the junction unmatched. The CDR3 is 16 amino acids. Germline V gene data show CDR1 as SEHNR and CDR2 as FQNEAQ (reference sequence).

This clone has more than one count but fewer than ten. This chain joins TRBV4-1 and TRBJ1-5; D remains ambiguous. The CDR3 loop spans 18 amino acids. The V and J ends lost 0 bases and 0 bases respectively, with 15 bases between them. Germline V lookup: CDR1 MGHRA, CDR2 YSYEKL. CDR3 in DNA: TGCGCCAGCAGCCAAGATCAGCTAGTTGGCAGTAGCAATCAGCCCCAGCATTTT. Amino acid sequence: CASSQDQLVGSSNQPQHF.

The J gene is TRBJ1-1, the V gene TRBV6-1; maybe TRBD1 (5 bases). The CDR3 runs to 15 residues. The germline V gene encodes CDR1 MNHNS and CDR2 SASEGT. V lost 3 bases, J lost 0 bases, and 11 bases lay in between. The CDR3 sequence: CASSDLGTVNTEAFF. The CDR3 nucleotides are TGTGCCAGCAGTGACCTAGGGACGGTGAACACTGAAGCTTTCTTT.

There are a few counts of this clone. This rearrangement joins TRBV7-2 to TRBJ2-3; D gene unclear. Trimming removed 0 bases from V and 1 base from J, with 11 bases in between. CDR1 and CDR2 (germline): SGHTA, FQGNSA. This CDR3 region has 16 residues. DNA for the CDR3: TGTGCCAGCAGCTTAGCCAGAAGGTCGGGCACAGATACGCAGTATTTT. Translated, it gives CASSLARRSGTDTQYF. The whole variable domain, remainder taken from reference TRBV7-2 and TRBJ2-3, is GAGVSQSPSNKVTEKGKDVELRCDPISGHTALYWYRQSLGQGLEFLIYFQGNSAPDKSGLPSDRFSAERTGGSVSTLTIQRTQQEDSAVYLCASSLARRSGTDTQYFGPGTRLTVL.

The chain carries TRBV30 and TRBJ2-3, with a tentative D call TRBD2 (5 bases). The ends were cut back, 0 bases at V and 1 base at J, with 14 bases in the middle. This CDR3 region has 16 residues. Germline loops: CDR1 GTSNPN, CDR2 SVGIG (reference sequence). In DNA form, the CDR3 reads TGTGCCTGGAGTGTTGGGCTAGCCCGGGGCACAGATACGCAGTATTTT. Its protein product is CAWSVGLARGTDTQYF. Complete variable domain (other parts from reference TRBV30 and TRBJ2-3): SQTIHQWPATLVQPVGSPLSLECTVEGTSNPNLYWYRQAAGRGLQLLFYSVGIGQISSEVPQNLSASRPQDRQFILSSKKLLLSDSGFYLCAWSVGLARGTDTQYFGPGTRLTVL.